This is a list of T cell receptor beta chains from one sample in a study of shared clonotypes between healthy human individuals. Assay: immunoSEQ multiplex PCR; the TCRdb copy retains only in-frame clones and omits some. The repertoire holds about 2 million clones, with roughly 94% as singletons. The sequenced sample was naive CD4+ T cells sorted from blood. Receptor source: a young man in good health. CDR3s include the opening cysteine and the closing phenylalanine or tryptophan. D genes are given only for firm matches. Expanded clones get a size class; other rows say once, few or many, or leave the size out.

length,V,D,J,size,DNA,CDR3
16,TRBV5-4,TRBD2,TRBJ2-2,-,TGTGCCAGCAGCATCGCACGGGGGGCGAACACCGGGGAGCTGTTTTTT,CASSIARGANTGELFF
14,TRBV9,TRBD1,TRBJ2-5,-,TGTGCCAGCAGCCCAACTGGGACAGAAGAGACCCAGTACTTC,CASSPTGTEETQYF
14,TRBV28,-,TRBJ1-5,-,TGTGCCAGCAGTTTAGGGGATCGCAATCAGCCCCAGCATTTT,CASSLGDRNQPQHF
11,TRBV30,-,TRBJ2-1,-,TGTGCCTGGAGTTTAGGACAGCCCGAGTTCTTC,CAWSLGQPEFF
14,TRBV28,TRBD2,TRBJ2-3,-,TGTGCCAGCAGTATAGCGGGCCGCACAGATACGCAGTATTTT,CASSIAGRTDTQYF
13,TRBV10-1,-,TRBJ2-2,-,TGCGCCAGCGGCGGACGGAACACCGGGGAGCTGTTTTTT,CASGGRNTGELFF
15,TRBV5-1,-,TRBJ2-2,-,TGCGCCAGCAGCTTGATGCAGGGGAACACCGGGGAGCTGTTTTTT,CASSLMQGNTGELFF
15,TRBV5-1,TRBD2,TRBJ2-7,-,TGCGCCAGCAGCCCCGGCTCCGGGGGGACCTACGAGCAGTACTTC,CASSPGSGGTYEQYF
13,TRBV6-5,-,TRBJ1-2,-,TGTGCCAGCAGTTACAGGGGGATCTATGGCTACACCTTC,CASSYRGIYGYTF
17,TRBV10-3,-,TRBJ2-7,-,TGTGCCATCACCGACCAAGGGGACGGGTATAACTCCTACGAGCAGTACTTC,CAITDQGDGYNSYEQYF
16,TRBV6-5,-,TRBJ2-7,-,TGTGCCAGCAGTTACTCGATCCTTCGAAGCTCCTACGAGCAGTACTTC,CASSYSILRSSYEQYF
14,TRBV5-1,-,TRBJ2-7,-,TGCGCCAGCAGCTTTGGGGGTGTAAGTTACGAGCAGTACTTC,CASSFGGVSYEQYF
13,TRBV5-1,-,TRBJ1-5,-,TGCGCCAGCAGCTGGGACGGCAATCAGCCCCAGCATTTT,CASSWDGNQPQHF
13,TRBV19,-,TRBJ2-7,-,TGTGCCAGTAGTTCCGGGCGGATTTACGAGCAGTACTTC,CASSSGRIYEQYF
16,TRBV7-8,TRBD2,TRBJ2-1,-,TGTGCCAGCAGCCAGCCAGCGGGAGGTCTAGAGAATGAGCAGTTCTTC,CASSQPAGGLENEQFF
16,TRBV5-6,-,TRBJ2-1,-,TGTGCCAGCAGCTTGTGGCAGTTAAGCTCCTACAATGAGCAGTTCTTC,CASSLWQLSSYNEQFF
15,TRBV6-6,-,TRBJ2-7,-,TGTGCCAGCAGGACCGGGACACTGAGCTCCTACGAGCAGTACTTC,CASRTGTLSSYEQYF
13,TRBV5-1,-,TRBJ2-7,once,TGCGCCAGCAGCTTGGAAGCACCCTACGAGCAGTACTTC,CASSLEAPYEQYF
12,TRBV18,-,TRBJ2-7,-,TGTGCCAGCTCACCGTACTTGAAACCGCAGTACTTC,CASSPYLKPQYF
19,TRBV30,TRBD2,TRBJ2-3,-,TGTGCCTGGAGTGCCAGCTGGGGTAGCGGGGGGTCCAGCACAGATACGCAGTATTTT,CAWSASWGSGGSSTDTQYF
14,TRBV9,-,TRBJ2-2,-,TGTGCCAGCAGCGGGAGCGGTAACACCGGGGAGCTGTTTTTT,CASSGSGNTGELFF
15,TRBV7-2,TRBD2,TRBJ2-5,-,TGTGCCAGCAGCTCTAGCGGGAGGGCCTTAGAGACCCAGTACTTC,CASSSSGRALETQYF
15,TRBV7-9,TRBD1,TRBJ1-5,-,TGTGCCAGCAGCACCTCCGACAGGGCCGGTCAGCCCCAGCATTTT,CASSTSDRAGQPQHF
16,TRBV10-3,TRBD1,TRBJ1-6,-,TGTGCCATCAGTCCCGGAGAACAGGGGGCTGGTTCACCCCTCCACTTT,CAISPGEQGAGSPLHF
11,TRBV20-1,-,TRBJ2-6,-,TGCAGTGTCCCTGGGGCCAACGTCCTGACTTTC,CSVPGANVLTF
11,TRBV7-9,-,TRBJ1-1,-,TGTGCCAGCAGCCGATCCCCCTCCCTCCTCTTT,CASSRSPSLLF
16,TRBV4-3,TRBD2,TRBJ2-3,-,TGCGCCAGCAGCCAAGAAGGTAGCGGGAGAACAGATACGCAGTATTTT,CASSQEGSGRTDTQYF
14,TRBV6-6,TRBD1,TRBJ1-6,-,TGTGCCAGCAGTACACAGGGGGCTGTTTCACCCCTCCACTTT,CASSTQGAVSPLHF
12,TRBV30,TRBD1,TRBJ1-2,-,TGTGCCTGGACGACAGGGAACTATGGCTACACCTTC,CAWTTGNYGYTF
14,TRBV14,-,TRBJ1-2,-,TGTGCCAGCAGCTTCGTCCCGCGTTTGGATGGCTACACCTTC,CASSFVPRLDGYTF
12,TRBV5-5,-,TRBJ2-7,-,TGTGCCAGCAGCCTTCAATGGTACGAGCAGTACTTC,CASSLQWYEQYF
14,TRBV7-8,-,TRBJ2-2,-,TGTGCCTCCCACGGGGGGCCGGGCACCGGGGAGCTGTTTTTT,CASHGGPGTGELFF
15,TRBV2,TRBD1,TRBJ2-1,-,TGTGCCAGCAGCGGGGACAGGGGTAGGCACAATGAGCAGTTCTTC,CASSGDRGRHNEQFF
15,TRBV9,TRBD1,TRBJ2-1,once,TGTGCCAGCAGCGTAGGGACAGGAACGTACAATGAGCAGTTCTTC,CASSVGTGTYNEQFF
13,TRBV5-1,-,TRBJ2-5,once,TGCGCCAGCAGGAGAACGGAGCAAGAGACCCAGTACTTC,CASRRTEQETQYF
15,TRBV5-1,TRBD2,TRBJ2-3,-,TGCGCCAGCAGGTTGGCGGGGGTGTCCACAGATACGCAGTATTTT,CASRLAGVSTDTQYF
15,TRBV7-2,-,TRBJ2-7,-,TGTGCCAGCAGCTTGCAGCGTACGGCTCCCTACGAGCAGTACTTC,CASSLQRTAPYEQYF
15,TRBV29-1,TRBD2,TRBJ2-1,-,TGCAGCGTTGAGGCGCGGGAGGGCCTATACAATGAGCAGTTCTTC,CSVEAREGLYNEQFF
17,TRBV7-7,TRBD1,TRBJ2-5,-,TGTGCTAGCAGCTTAGCTCCGGGACAGGGGAACCAAGAGACCCAGTACTTC,CASSLAPGQGNQETQYF
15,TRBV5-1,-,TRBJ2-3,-,TGCGCCAGCAGCTCCACTAGCAGAGTAGGGGACACGCAGTATTTT,CASSSTSRVGDTQYF
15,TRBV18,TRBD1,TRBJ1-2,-,TGTGCCAGCTCACCTACGGGACAGCCTAACTATGGCTACACCTTC,CASSPTGQPNYGYTF
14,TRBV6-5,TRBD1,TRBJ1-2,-,TGTGCCAGCAGTGCGCCGAGGGGGCAAGTTGGCTACACCTTC,CASSAPRGQVGYTF
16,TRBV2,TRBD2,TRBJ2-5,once,TGTGCCAGCAGTGAAGTCACCGGGCCCAGCGGGAAGACCCAGTACTTC,CASSEVTGPSGKTQYF
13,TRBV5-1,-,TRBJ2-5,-,TGCGCCAGCAGCTGGGTTATGGGAGAGACCCAGTACTTC,CASSWVMGETQYF
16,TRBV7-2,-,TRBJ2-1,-,TGTGCCAGCAGCTTTAGCGGAGTGGTTGCCCCAAGTGAGCAGTTCTTC,CASSFSGVVAPSEQFF
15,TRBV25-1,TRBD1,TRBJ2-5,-,TGTGCCAGCACTGCGGGGACAGGGGGCCGGGAGACCCAGTACTTC,CASTAGTGGRETQYF
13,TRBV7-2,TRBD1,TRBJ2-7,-,TGTGCCAGCAGCGCCTACAGGGGGCTCGAGCAGTACTTC,CASSAYRGLEQYF
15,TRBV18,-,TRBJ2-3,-,TGTGCCAGCTCACCCCTAAGTGGGAACACAGATACGCAGTATTTT,CASSPLSGNTDTQYF
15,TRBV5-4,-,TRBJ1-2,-,TGTGCCAGCAGCTCATTCGGGCCGTTGCTCTATGGCTACACCTTC,CASSSFGPLLYGYTF
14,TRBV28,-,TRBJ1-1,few,TGTGCCAGCTGTACGGCCGGATTGAACACTGAAGCTTTCTTT,CASCTAGLNTEAFF
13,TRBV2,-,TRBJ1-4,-,TGTGCCAGCGGCACTCAACGGGGGGAAAAACTGTTTTTT,CASGTQRGEKLFF
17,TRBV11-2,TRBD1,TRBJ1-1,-,TGTGCCAGCAGCTCAACAAAAACCGGGACAGCGAACACTGAAGCTTTCTTT,CASSSTKTGTANTEAFF
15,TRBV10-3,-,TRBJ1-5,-,TGTGCCACGTCCTCCCGCGGGGAGGGCAATCAGCCCCAGCATTTT,CATSSRGEGNQPQHF
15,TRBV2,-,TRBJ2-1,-,TGTGCCAGCAGGGAAGGTAGCGGACAGTACAATGAGCAGTTCTTC,CASREGSGQYNEQFF
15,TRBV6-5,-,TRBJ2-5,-,TGTGCCAGCAGTTACTCAGGCAGTTCGGGAGAAACCCAGTACTTC,CASSYSGSSGETQYF
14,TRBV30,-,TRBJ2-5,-,TGTGCCTGGAATGCCCAGCGTACCCAAGAGACCCAGTACTTC,CAWNAQRTQETQYF
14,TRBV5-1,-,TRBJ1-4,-,TGCGCCAGCAGCTCCCAGGGCTTTAATGAAAAACTGTTTTTT,CASSSQGFNEKLFF
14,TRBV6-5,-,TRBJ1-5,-,TGTGCCAGCAGTAAAGCAAATAGCAATCAGCCCCAGCATTTT,CASSKANSNQPQHF
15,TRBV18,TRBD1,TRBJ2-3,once,TGTGCCAGCTCAAGACAGGGCGGGCTGGCAGATACGCAGTATTTT,CASSRQGGLADTQYF
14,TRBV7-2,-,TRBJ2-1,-,TGTGCCAGCAACGGACAGCCGGCCAACAATGAGCAGTTCTTC,CASNGQPANNEQFF